The present entry profiles one T cell receptor beta chain with its context. This clone was counted between two and nine times. Its specific antigen is unknown. No much larger clone exists at a distance of one base, and base qualities are not known. This specimen belongs to a study of blood T cell repertoires in COVID-19 (TCRdb year 2020). Regarding the complete study: Samples from collaborators originated in the United States, Italy and Spain and spanned both the acute and convalescent phases of COVID-19. Where HLA class I and class II types were available, the types were taken from metadata supplied by the sample provider, not from assay-based typing. The samples were drawn from the first 160 participants of the ongoing ImmuneRACE study and from 1,200 or so subjects provided by 6 global collaborators. The material from the prospective study consisted of cDNA or gDNA derived from T cells, B-cell-depleted T cells, or PBMCs. Deeply sampled blood TCRbeta repertoires from subjects exposed to, actively infected with, or recovered from COVID-19 were included in the dataset. The sample metadata nearly always contained a de-identified subject ID, COVID-19 status, age in years and sex. The repertoires were made available in a free public database intended to serve as a resource for research on the immune response to SARS-CoV-2. Findings and caveats that apply to the study as a whole: How much clinical and demographic metadata was included differed by source and by participant, and the metadata was provided uncurated.

From the cysteine up to the phenylalanine, the CDR3 has a length of 16 residues. Only the CDR3 region is kept as DNA, spanning 48 bases read in frame from base 1. Compared with germline, V lacks 1 base and J lacks 3 bases; bases without a gene match: 6. CDR1 is given as MGHRA and CDR2 as YSYEKL, both from the germline V gene. TCRbeta CDR3 regions were amplified from genomic DNA by means of the immunoSEQ Assay, a bias-controlled multiplex PCR. The authors' pipeline ran thus. Nucleated cell counts per sample were estimated from amplification of reference gene primers within the assay. To quantify the absolute abundance of each unique TCRbeta CDR3 rearrangement, sequence reads were collapsed and filtered. Productive Simpson clonality was computed per sample as the square root of Simpson's diversity index over productive rearrangements. Not all clones reach the TCRdb copy of this immuneACCESS table, which keeps in-frame sequences only. Checked studies attribute under half of the gap to unresolved V genes and leave the rest unexplained. The V and J calls and clone size come from that table; D and trimming were worked out from the DNA. The sample data list about 58,000 clones, and 89% of these were observed just once. Approximately 15% of the sample comes from the top ten.

Each collaborating institution followed its own protocols to collect whole blood in K2EDTA tubes. For TCRbeta analysis, collaborators shipped samples in one of three forms: frozen whole blood, isolated PBMCs, or DNA extracted from either of those sample types. Sequencing input: peripheral blood. Recombination linked TRBV4-1 to TRBJ2-1; 7 middle bases align to TRBD2. This TCR was sampled from a woman aged 55-70 years with active COVID-19. The CDR3: CASSQVLADSYNEQFF. At the DNA level, the sequence is TGCGCCAGCAGCCAAGTTCTAGCGGATAGCTACAATGAGCAGTTCTTC.